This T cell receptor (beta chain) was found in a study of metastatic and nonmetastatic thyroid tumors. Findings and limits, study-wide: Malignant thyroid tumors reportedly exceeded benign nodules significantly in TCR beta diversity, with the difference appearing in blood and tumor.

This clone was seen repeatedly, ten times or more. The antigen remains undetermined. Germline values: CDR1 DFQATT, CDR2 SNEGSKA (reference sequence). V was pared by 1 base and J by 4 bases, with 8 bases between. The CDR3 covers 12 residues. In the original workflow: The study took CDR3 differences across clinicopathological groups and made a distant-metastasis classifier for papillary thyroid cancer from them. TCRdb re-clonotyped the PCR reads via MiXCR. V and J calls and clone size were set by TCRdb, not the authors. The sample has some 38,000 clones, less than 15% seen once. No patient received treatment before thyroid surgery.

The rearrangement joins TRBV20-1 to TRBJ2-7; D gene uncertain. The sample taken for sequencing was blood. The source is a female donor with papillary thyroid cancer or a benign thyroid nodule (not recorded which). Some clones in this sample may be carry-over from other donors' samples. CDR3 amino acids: CSARGLGYEQYF. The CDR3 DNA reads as TGCAGTGCTAGAGGCCTCGGGTACGAGCAGTACTTC.